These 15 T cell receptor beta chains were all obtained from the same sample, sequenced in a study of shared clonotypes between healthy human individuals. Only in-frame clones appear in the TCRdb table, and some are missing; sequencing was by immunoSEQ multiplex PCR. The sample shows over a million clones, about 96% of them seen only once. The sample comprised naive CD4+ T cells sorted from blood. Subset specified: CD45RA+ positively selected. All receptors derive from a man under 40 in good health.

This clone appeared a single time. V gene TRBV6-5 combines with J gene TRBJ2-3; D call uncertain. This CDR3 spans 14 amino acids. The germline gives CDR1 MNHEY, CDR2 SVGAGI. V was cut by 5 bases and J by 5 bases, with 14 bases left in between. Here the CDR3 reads CASSVSRAKDTQYF. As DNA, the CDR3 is TGTGCCAGCAGTGTATCAAGAGCGAAAGATACGCAGTATTTT.

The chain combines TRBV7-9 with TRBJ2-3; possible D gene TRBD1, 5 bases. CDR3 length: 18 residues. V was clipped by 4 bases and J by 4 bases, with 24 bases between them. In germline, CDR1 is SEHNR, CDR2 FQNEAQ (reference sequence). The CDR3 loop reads CASSSTPTGKGFPDTQYF. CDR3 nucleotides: TGTGCCAGCAGCTCAACCCCGACTGGGAAGGGGTTCCCAGATACGCAGTATTTT.

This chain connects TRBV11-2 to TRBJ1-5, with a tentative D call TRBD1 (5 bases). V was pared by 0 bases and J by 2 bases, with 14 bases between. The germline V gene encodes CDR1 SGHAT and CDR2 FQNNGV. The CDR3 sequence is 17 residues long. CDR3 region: CASSLDMGRGGNQPQHF. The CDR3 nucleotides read TGTGCCAGCAGCTTAGATATGGGCCGGGGGGGCAATCAGCCCCAGCATTTT.

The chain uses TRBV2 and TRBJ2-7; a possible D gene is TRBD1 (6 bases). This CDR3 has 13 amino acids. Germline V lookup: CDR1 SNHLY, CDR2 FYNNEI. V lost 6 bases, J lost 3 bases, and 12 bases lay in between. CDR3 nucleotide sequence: TGTGCCAGCAGACGGGACACCCTCTACGAGCAGTACTTC. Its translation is CASRRDTLYEQYF.

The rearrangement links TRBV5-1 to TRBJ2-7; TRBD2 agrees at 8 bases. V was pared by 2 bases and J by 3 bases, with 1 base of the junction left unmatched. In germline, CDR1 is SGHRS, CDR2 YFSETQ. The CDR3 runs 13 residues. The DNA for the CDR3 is TGCGCCAGCAGCTTCCTAGCGGGCTACGAGCAGTACTTC. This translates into CASSFLAGYEQYF.

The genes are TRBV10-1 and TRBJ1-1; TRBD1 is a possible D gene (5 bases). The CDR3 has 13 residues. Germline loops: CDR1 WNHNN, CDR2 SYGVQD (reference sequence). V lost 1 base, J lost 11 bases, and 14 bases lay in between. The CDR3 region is CASSELRTWGAFF. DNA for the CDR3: TGCGCCAGCAGTGAGTTGAGGACATGGGGCGCTTTCTTT.

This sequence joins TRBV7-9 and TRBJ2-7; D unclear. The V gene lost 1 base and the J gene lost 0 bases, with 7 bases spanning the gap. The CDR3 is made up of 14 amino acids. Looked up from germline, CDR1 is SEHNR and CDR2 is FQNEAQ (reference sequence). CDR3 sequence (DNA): TGTGCCAGCAGCTTAGTCCGTAGCTCCTACGAGCAGTACTTC. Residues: CASSLVRSSYEQYF.

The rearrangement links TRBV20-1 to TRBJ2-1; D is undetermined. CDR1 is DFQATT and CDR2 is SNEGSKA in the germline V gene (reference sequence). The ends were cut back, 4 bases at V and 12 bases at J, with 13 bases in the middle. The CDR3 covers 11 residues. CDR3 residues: CSAKGLPGQFF. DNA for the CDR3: TGCAGTGCTAAGGGTCTTCCGGGGCAGTTCTTC.

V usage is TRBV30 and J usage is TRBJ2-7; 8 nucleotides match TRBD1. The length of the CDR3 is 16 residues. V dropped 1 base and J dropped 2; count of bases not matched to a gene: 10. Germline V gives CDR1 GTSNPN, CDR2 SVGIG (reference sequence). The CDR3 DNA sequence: TGTGCCTGGAGTGCCCGATTCCGGGACAGGACCTACGAGCAGTACTTC. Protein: CAWSARFRDRTYEQYF.

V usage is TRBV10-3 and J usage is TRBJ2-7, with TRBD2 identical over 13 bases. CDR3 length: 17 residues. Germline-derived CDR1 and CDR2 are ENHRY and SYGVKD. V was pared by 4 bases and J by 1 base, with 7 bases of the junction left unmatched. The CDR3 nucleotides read TGTGCCATCAGTGGGACCCCGGGACTAGCGGGATCCTACGAGCAGTACTTC. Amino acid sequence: CAISGTPGLAGSYEQYF.

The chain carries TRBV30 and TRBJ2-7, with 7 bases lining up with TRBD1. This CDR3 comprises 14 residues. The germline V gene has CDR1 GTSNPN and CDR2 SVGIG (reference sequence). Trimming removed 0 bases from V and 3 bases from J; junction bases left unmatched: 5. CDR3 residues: CAWSVPGQNYEQYF. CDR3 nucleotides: TGTGCCTGGAGTGTCCCGGGACAGAACTACGAGCAGTACTTC.

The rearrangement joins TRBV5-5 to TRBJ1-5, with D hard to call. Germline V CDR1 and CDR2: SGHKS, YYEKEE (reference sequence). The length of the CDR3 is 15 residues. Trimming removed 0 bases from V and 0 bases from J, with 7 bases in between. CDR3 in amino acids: CASSLVTYSNQPQHF. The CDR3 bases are TGTGCCAGCAGCTTGGTCACTTATAGCAATCAGCCCCAGCATTTT.

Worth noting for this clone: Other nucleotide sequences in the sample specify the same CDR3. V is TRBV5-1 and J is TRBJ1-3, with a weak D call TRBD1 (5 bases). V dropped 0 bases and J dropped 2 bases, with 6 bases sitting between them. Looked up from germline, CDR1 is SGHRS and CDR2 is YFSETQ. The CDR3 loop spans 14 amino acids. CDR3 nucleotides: TGCGCCAGCAGCTTGGACAGGACTGGAAACACCATATATTTT. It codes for CASSLDRTGNTIYF.

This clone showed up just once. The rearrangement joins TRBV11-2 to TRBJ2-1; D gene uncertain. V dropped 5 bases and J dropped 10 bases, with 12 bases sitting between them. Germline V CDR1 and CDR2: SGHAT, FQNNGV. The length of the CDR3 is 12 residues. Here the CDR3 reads CASSPERWEQFF. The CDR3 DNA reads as TGTGCCAGCAGCCCCGAGCGCTGGGAGCAGTTCTTC.

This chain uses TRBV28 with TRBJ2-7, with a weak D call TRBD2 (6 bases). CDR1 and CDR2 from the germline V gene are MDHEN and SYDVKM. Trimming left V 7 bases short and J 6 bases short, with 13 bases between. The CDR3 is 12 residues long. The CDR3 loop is CASTRREGEQYF. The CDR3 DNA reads TGTGCCAGCACACGGAGGGAAGGCGAGCAGTACTTC.